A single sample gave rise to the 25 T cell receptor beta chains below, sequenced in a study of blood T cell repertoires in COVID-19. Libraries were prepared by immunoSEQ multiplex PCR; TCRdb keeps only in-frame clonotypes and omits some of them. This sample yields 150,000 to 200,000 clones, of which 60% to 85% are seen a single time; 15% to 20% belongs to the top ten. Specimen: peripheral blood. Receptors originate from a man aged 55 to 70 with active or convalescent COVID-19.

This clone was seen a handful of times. In nucleotides, the CDR3 is TGTGCCAGTAGCCCTATGGGGGCCCGCTCCTACAATGAGCAGTTCTTC. This encodes CASSPMGARSYNEQFF. The gene calls are TRBV19 and TRBJ2-1; D may be TRBD1 (6 bases). V lost 6 bases and J 0 bases, leaving 15 bases between the germline ends. The CDR3 consists of 16 residues. The germline V gene has CDR1 LNHDA and CDR2 SQIVND (reference sequence).

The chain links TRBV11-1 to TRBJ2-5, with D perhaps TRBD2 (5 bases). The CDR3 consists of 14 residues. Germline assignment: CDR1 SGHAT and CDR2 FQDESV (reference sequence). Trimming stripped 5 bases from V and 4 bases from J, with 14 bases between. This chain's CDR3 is CASSTPTSAETQYF. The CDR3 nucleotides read TGTGCCAGCAGCACTCCCACTAGTGCAGAGACCCAGTACTTC.

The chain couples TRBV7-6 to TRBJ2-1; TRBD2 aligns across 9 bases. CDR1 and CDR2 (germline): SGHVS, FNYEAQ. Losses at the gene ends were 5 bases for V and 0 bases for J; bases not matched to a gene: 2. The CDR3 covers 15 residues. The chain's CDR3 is CASSQAGGSYNEQFF. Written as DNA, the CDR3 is TGTGCCAGCAGCCAAGCGGGGGGCTCCTACAATGAGCAGTTCTTC. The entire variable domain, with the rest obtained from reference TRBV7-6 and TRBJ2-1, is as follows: GAGVSQSPRYKVTKRGQDVALRCDPISGHVSLYWYRQALGQGPEFLTYFNYEAQQDKSGLPNDRFSAERPEGSISTLTIQRTEQRDSAMYRCASSQAGGSYNEQFFGPGTRLTVL.

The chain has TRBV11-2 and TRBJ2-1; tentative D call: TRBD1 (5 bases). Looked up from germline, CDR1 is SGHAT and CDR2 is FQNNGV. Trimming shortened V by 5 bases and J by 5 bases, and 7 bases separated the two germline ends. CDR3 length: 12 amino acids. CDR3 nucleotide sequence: TGTGCCAGCAGCCGCAGGGACAATGAGCAGTTCTTC. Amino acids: CASSRRDNEQFF.

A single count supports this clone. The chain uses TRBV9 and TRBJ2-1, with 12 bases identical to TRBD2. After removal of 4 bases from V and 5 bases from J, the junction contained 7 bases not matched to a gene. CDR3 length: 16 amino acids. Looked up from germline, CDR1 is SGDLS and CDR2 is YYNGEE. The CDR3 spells CASSLGLAGTNNEQFF. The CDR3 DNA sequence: TGTGCCAGCAGCCTAGGACTAGCGGGGACCAACAATGAGCAGTTCTTC.

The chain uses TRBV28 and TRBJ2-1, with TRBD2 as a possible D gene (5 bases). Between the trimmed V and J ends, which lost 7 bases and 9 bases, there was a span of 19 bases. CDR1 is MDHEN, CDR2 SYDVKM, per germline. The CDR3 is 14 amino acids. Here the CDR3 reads CASTEGLKAGEQFF. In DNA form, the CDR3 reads TGTGCCAGCACCGAGGGCCTCAAGGCGGGTGAGCAGTTCTTC.

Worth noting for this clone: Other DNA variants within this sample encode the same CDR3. CDR3 region: CASSRGANEKLFF. The CDR3 DNA reads TGTGCCAGCTCACGGGGAGCTAATGAAAAACTGTTTTTT. V usage is TRBV27 and J usage is TRBJ1-4; no clear D gene. The CDR3 loop spans 13 amino acids. Trimming removed 8 bases at V and 3 bases at J, with 10 bases between. Germline V lookup: CDR1 MNHEY, CDR2 SMNVEV (reference sequence).

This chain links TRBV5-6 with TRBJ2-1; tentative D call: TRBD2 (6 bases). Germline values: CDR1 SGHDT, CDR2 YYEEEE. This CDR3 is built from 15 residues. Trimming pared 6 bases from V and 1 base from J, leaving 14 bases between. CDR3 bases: TGTGCCAGCACCGATTATAGCGGTTCCTACAATGAGCAGTTCTTC. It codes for CASTDYSGSYNEQFF.

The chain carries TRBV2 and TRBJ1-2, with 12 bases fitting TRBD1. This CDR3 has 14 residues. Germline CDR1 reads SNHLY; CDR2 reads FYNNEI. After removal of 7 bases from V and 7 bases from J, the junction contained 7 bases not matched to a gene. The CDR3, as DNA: TGTGCCAGCATACGGGACAGGGGGCGCGGTGGCTACACCTTC. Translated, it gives CASIRDRGRGGYTF.

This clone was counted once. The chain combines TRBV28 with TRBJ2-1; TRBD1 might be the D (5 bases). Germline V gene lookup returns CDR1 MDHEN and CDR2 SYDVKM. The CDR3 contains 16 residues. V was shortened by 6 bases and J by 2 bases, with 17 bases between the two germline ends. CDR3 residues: CASRNSGFGAYNEQFF. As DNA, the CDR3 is TGTGCCAGCAGGAATTCAGGGTTTGGAGCCTACAATGAGCAGTTCTTC.

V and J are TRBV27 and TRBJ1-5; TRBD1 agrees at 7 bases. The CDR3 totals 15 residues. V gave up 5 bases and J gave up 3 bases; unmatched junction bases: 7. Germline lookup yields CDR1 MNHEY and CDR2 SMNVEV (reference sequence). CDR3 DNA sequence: TGTGCCAGCAGTCCCATGACAGGGTTCAATCAGCCCCAGCATTTT. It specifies CASSPMTGFNQPQHF.

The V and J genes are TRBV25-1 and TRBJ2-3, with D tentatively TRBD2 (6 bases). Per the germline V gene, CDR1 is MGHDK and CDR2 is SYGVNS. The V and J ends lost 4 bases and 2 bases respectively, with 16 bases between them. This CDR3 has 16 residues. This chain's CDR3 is CASSARSSAHTDTQYF. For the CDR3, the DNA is TGTGCCAGCAGTGCCCGCTCTAGCGCCCACACAGATACGCAGTATTTT.

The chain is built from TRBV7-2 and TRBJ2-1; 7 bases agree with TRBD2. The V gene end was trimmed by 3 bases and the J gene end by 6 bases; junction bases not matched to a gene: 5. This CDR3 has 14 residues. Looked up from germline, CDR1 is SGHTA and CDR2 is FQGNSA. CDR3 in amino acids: CASSFTLAGNEQFF. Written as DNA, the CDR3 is TGTGCCAGCAGCTTCACTTTAGCGGGCAATGAGCAGTTCTTC.

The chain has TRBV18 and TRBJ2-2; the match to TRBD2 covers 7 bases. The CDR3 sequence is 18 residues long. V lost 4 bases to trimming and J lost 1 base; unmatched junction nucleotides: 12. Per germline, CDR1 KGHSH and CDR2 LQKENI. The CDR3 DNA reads TGTGCCAGCTCACAACTAGCGCCTAAAAATATGAACACCGGGGAGCTGTTTTTT. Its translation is CASSQLAPKNMNTGELFF.

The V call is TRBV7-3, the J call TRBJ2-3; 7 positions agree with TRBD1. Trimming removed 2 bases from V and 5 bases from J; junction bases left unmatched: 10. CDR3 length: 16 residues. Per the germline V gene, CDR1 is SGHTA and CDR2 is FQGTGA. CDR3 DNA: TGTGCCAGCAGCTTAGGGGCAGGGGGAAGGGGAGATACGCAGTATTTT. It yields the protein CASSLGAGGRGDTQYF.

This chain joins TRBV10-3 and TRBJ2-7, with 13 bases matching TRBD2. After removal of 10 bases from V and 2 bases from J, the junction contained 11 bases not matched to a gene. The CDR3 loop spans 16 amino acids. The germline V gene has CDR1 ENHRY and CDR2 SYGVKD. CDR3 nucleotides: TGTGCCACCCAGACAGGGGGACTAGCGGGAACCTACGAGCAGTACTTC. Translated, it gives CATQTGGLAGTYEQYF.

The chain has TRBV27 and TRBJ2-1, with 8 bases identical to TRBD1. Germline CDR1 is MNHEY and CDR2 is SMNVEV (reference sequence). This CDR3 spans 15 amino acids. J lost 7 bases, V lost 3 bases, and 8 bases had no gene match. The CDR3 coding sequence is TGTGCCAGCAGTTTCCTTGACAGGGGCGTAAATGAGCAGTTCTTC. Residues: CASSFLDRGVNEQFF.

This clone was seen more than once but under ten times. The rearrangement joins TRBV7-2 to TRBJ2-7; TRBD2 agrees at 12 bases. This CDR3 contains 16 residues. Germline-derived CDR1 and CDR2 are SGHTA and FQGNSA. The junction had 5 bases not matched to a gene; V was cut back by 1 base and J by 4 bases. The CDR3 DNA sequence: TGTGCCAGCAGCTTAGTGGCTAGCGGGAGGGCATACGAGCAGTACTTC. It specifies CASSLVASGRAYEQYF.

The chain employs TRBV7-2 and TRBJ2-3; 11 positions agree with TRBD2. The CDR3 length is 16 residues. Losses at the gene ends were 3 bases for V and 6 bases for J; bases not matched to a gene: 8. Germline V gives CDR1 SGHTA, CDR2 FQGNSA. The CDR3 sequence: CASSFLAGGPSDTQYF. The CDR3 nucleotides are TGTGCCAGCAGCTTCTTAGCGGGAGGGCCTTCTGATACGCAGTATTTT.

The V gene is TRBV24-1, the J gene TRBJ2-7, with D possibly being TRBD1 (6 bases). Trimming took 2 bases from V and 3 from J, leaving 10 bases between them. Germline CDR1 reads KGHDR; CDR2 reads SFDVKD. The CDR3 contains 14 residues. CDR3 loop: CATSDSTDSYEQYF. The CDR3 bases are TGTGCCACCAGTGATTCGACGGACAGCTACGAGCAGTACTTC.

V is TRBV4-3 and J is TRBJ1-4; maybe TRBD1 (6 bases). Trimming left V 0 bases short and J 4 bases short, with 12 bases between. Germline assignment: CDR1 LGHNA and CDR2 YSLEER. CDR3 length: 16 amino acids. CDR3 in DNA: TGCGCCAGCAGCCAAGACCGTGGGGGCGATAATGAAAAACTGTTTTTT. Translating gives CASSQDRGGDNEKLFF.

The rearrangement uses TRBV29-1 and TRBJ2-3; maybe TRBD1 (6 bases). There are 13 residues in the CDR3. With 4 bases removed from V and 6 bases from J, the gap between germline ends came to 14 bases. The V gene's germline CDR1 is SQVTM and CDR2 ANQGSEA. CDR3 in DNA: TGCAGCGTTGGACAGGATAACGGGGATACGCAGTATTTT. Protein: CSVGQDNGDTQYF.

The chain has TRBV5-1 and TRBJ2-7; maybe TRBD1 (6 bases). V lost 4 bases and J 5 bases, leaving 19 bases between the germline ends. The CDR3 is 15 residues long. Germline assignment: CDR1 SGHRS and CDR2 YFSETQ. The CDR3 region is CASSPTGGRTHEQYF. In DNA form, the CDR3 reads TGCGCCAGCAGCCCGACAGGTGGAAGGACCCACGAGCAGTACTTC. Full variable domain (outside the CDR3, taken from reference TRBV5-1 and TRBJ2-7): KAGVTQTPRYLIKTRGQQVTLSCSPISGHRSVSWYQQTPGQGLQFLFEYFSETQRNKGNFPGRFSGRQFSNSRSEMNVSTLELGDSALYLCASSPTGGRTHEQYFGPGTRLTVT.

This CDR3 reads CASSDSKFGGEGHEQYF. The CDR3 DNA follows: TGTGCCAGCAGTGACTCGAAATTCGGGGGTGAAGGGCACGAGCAGTACTTC. This chain uses TRBV6-4 with TRBJ2-7, with TRBD2 as a possible D gene (6 bases). V was cut by 0 bases and J by 5 bases, with 20 bases left in between. Germline V gives CDR1 MRHNA, CDR2 SNTAGT. The CDR3 is 17 residues long.

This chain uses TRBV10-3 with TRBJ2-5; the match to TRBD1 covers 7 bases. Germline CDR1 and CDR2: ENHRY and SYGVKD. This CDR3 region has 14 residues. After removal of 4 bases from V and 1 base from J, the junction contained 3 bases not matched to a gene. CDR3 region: CAISAGQIQETQYF. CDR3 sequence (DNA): TGTGCCATCAGTGCGGGACAGATCCAAGAGACCCAGTACTTC.